The 20 T cell receptor beta chains given below trace back to one sample, sequenced in a study of T cell responses to AZD1222 COVID-19 vaccine (dated by TCRdb to about 2021). The library was prepared using the immunoSEQ multiplex PCR assay. Entries here come from immuneACCESS through TCRdb and include only in-frame sequences with V and J called. Some clones fail to appear in such tables; in the studies checked, an unresolved V gene covers under half of the shortfall, and the cause of the remainder is unknown. Within this sample are some 180,000 clones, with roughly 88% of them counted one time only. The top ten hold less than 0.55% of the sample. The time point label corresponds to: baseline before first vaccination. The sequencing here drew on peripheral blood, taken on day 0 of AZD1222 vaccination. The source is an adult in good health.

This rearrangement joins TRBV5-1 to TRBJ2-7, with D possibly being TRBD1 or TRBD2 (5 bases each). Germline CDR1 and CDR2: SGHRS and YFSETQ. V lost 3 bases, J lost 7 bases, and 20 bases lay in between. The CDR3 sequence is 15 residues long. The CDR3 reads CASSYSGTPMGEQYF. The CDR3 nucleotides read TGCGCCAGCAGCTATTCCGGGACCCCCATGGGGGAGCAGTACTTC.

V is TRBV10-2 and J is TRBJ2-3, with D unresolved. This CDR3 contains 14 residues. Germline V gene sequence: CDR1 WSHSY, CDR2 SAAADI. V was shortened by 6 bases and J by 0 bases, with 10 bases between the two germline ends. The CDR3 protein is CASSGRISTDTQYF. CDR3 in DNA: TGCGCCAGCAGCGGACGGATTAGCACAGATACGCAGTATTTT.

The rearrangement uses TRBV6-5 and TRBJ1-2, with D perhaps TRBD1 (5 bases). This CDR3 has 16 amino acids. Trimming pared 4 bases from V and 0 bases from J, leaving 15 bases between. Per germline, CDR1 MNHEY and CDR2 SVGAGI. The CDR3 sequence is CASSFSGHSANYGYTF. CDR3 sequence (DNA): TGTGCCAGCAGTTTTAGCGGACACTCAGCTAACTATGGCTACACCTTC.

The chain employs TRBV10-3 and TRBJ1-2; no clear D gene. CDR1 and CDR2 from the germline V gene are ENHRY and SYGVKD. Trimming left V 4 bases short and J 0 bases short, with 15 bases between. This CDR3 is 16 amino acids long. The CDR3 sequence: CAISGIPGASNYGYTF. CDR3 nucleotide sequence: TGTGCCATCAGTGGCATACCAGGAGCTTCTAACTATGGCTACACCTTC.

The chain is built from TRBV4-3 and TRBJ1-2, with D uncertain. Looked up from germline, CDR1 is LGHNA and CDR2 is YSLEER. Deletions cut 1 base from V and 1 base from J, with 10 bases between. The CDR3 contains 15 residues. CDR3 coding DNA: TGCGCCAGCAGCCAAGGTAGCAGAATTAACTATGGCTACACCTTC. Protein: CASSQGSRINYGYTF.

V gene TRBV5-1 combines with J gene TRBJ1-2, with a weak D call TRBD1 (5 bases). The V gene's germline CDR1 is SGHRS and CDR2 YFSETQ. The CDR3 loop spans 15 amino acids. Trimming pared 1 base from V and 5 bases from J, leaving 15 bases between. The CDR3 nucleotides are TGCGCCAGCAGCTTGTTTCAGTCGGGGGAATATGGCTACACCTTC. Translating it yields CASSLFQSGEYGYTF.

The CDR3 DNA follows: TGTGCCAGCAGCGTAGTGGGTAACGAGCCCCAGCATTTT. Translating it yields CASSVVGNEPQHF. The V call is TRBV9, the J call TRBJ1-5; D ambiguous. Germline V CDR1 and CDR2: SGDLS, YYNGEE. V was pared by 0 bases and J by 8 bases, with 9 bases between. The CDR3 runs to 13 residues. The full variable domain, rest sourced from reference TRBV9 and TRBJ1-5, is DSGVTQTPKHLITATGQRVTLRCSPRSGDLSVYWYQQSLDQGLQFLIQYYNGEERAKGNILERFSAQQFPDLHSELNLSSLELGDSALYFCASSVVGNEPQHFGDGTRLSIL.

The V call is TRBV5-5, the J call TRBJ1-3; 8 bases agree with TRBD1. Trimming removed 0 bases from V and 0 bases from J; junction bases left unmatched: 5. CDR1 is SGHKS, CDR2 YYEKEE, per germline (reference sequence). The CDR3 extends over 17 amino acids. DNA of the CDR3: TGTGCCAGCAGCTTGGTGGGGGACAGGAGCTCTGGAAACACCATATATTTT. Encoded protein: CASSLVGDRSSGNTIYF.

V gene TRBV5-3 combines with J gene TRBJ2-1, with 9 bases that match TRBD1. TRBV5-3 is an ORF; its function is uncertain. This CDR3 contains 16 residues. The trim removed 4 bases at V and 7 bases at J, leaving 12 bases unmatched. CDR3 bases: TGTGCCAGAAGCCTCAAATCCCGGGACAGGGCTAATGAGCAGTTCTTC. Residues: CARSLKSRDRANEQFF.

V gene TRBV25-1 combines with J gene TRBJ2-6, with D unclear. Germline V gene sequence: CDR1 MGHDK, CDR2 SYGVNS. This CDR3 is 15 amino acids long. V lost 5 bases, J lost 3 bases, and 11 bases lay in between. CDR3 loop: CASSKGWSGANVLTF. In DNA, the CDR3 is TGTGCCAGCAGTAAGGGATGGAGTGGGGCCAACGTCCTGACTTTC. Looking up the rest from reference TRBV25-1 and TRBJ2-6 gives the full variable domain: EADIYQTPRYLVIGTGKKITLECSQTMGHDKMYWYQQDPGMELHLIHYSYGVNSTEKGDLSSESTVSRIRTEHFPLTLESARPSHTSQYLCASSKGWSGANVLTFGAGSRLTVL.

This chain uses TRBV5-1 with TRBJ2-3, with 11 bases lining up with TRBD2. This CDR3 has 17 amino acids. CDR1 SGHRS and CDR2 YFSETQ come from the germline V gene. With V trimmed by 4 bases and J by 0 bases, 7 bases remained unmatched. The CDR3 loop reads CASSPGLAGASTDTQYF. CDR3 nucleotide sequence: TGCGCCAGCAGCCCTGGACTAGCGGGTGCTAGCACAGATACGCAGTATTTT.

The V call is TRBV29-1, the J call TRBJ1-2; 7 nucleotides line up with TRBD1. The V and J ends lost 3 bases and 6 bases, in that order; junction bases with no gene match: 1. The CDR3 is 11 residues long. Per germline, CDR1 SQVTM and CDR2 ANQGSEA. The CDR3 nucleotides are TGCAGCGTTGAGACAGGGAATGGCTACACCTTC. This gives the protein CSVETGNGYTF.

This clone was picked up one time. The chain uses TRBV5-1 and TRBJ1-6; D is ambiguous. This CDR3 region has 15 residues. The V gene's germline CDR1 is SGHRS and CDR2 YFSETQ. Trimming stripped 0 bases from V and 8 bases from J, with 12 bases between. The CDR3 sequence: CASSLEAAADSPLHF. CDR3 DNA sequence: TGCGCCAGCAGCTTGGAGGCCGCGGCTGATTCACCCCTCCACTTT.

The chain has TRBV7-3 and TRBJ2-5, with D possibly matching TRBD2 (7 bases). V was pared by 0 bases and J by 4 bases, with 15 bases between. Per germline, CDR1 SGHTA and CDR2 FQGTGA. The CDR3 is 16 amino acids. For the CDR3, the DNA is TGTGCCAGCAGCTTAACGGCGGGAGAAGGGGGAGAGACCCAGTACTTC. As protein: CASSLTAGEGGETQYF.

The V call is TRBV29-1, the J call TRBJ1-2; D gene ambiguous. V was pared by 6 bases and J by 4 bases, with 12 bases between. The CDR3 has 12 residues. CDR1 is SQVTM, CDR2 ANQGSEA, per germline. The CDR3 is CSVADGAYGYTF. CDR3 nucleotides: TGCAGCGTGGCGGACGGTGCCTATGGCTACACCTTC.

This chain uses TRBV5-4 with TRBJ2-7; a possible D gene is TRBD1 (6 bases). Germline V gene data show CDR1 as SGHNT and CDR2 as YYREEE (reference sequence). This CDR3 is built from 13 residues. The ends were cut back, 4 bases at V and 3 bases at J, with 11 bases in the middle. The chain's CDR3 is CASSRDMNYEQYF. Here the CDR3 DNA reads TGTGCCAGCAGCCGGGACATGAACTACGAGCAGTACTTC.

This chain joins TRBV27 and TRBJ2-2; D may be TRBD1 or TRBD2 (5 bases each). Trimming shortened V by 6 bases and J by 1 base, and 12 bases separated the two germline ends. From germline, CDR1 is MNHEY and CDR2 SMNVEV (reference sequence). The CDR3 runs to 15 residues. DNA for the CDR3: TGTGCCAGCAGCCGGGACGGACAGAACACCGGGGAGCTGTTTTTT. As protein: CASSRDGQNTGELFF.

The chain uses TRBV28 and TRBJ2-5; D gene unclear. This CDR3 contains 14 residues. V was pared by 3 bases and J by 0 bases, with 8 bases between. Germline V CDR1 and CDR2: MDHEN, SYDVKM. The CDR3 region has the DNA TGTGCCAGCAGTTTTTATGACAACCAAGAGACCCAGTACTTC. Translation: CASSFYDNQETQYF.

The rearrangement uses TRBV28 and TRBJ1-4; the match to TRBD1 covers 7 bases. V lost 5 bases, J lost 0 bases, and 6 bases stayed unmatched. The CDR3 covers 16 residues. The germline gives CDR1 MDHEN, CDR2 SYDVKM. CDR3 DNA: TGTGCCAGCAGTAAGACAGGGTTAACAACTAATGAAAAACTGTTTTTT. Its protein is CASSKTGLTTNEKLFF.

The chain carries TRBV11-3 and TRBJ2-7; D may correspond to TRBD1 or TRBD2 (5 bases each). The V gene's germline CDR1 is SGHNT and CDR2 YENEEA. Trimming pared 1 base from V and 5 bases from J, leaving 12 bases between. The CDR3 is made up of 14 amino acids. The CDR3 reads CASSLGSGSNEQYF. CDR3 nucleotides: TGTGCCAGCAGCTTAGGTTCAGGGAGTAACGAGCAGTACTTC. Combining the CDR3 with reference TRBV11-3 and TRBJ2-7 gives the whole variable domain EAGVVQSPRYKIIEKKQPVAFWCNPISGHNTLYWYLQNLGQGPELLIRYENEEAVDDSQLPKDRFSAERLKGVDSTLKIQPAELGDSAVYLCASSLGSGSNEQYFGPGTRLTVT.